This TCR beta chain was profiled in a study of T cells in women clearing cervical HPV infection (dated 2018 in TCRdb). General notes on the study: The cases were 25 or so women with histologically confirmed HPV16-related CIN3 or worse, and 2 of these cases were invasive cancers. The controls were 25 women whose single incident HPV16 infection cleared within 12 months with no development of precancer or cancer. An exploratory proof-of-principle case-control study, nested within the Guanacaste HPV Natural History Study in Costa Rica, was conducted to compare TCR repertoires across cervical HPV16 outcomes. For cases, the median interval between lesion detection and blood sampling was more than 130 days, with an interquartile range of about 85 to 220 days. Cases had a median age of 34 years and controls had a median age of around 40, with no significant differences in baseline characteristics. Case blood was taken at the visit when the lesion was first identified, whereas control blood was taken when infection was no longer detected. In the parent cohort, some 10,000 women aged 18 or older were enrolled in Guanacaste, Costa Rica, during 1993 to 1994 and were followed for more than 6 years. As quality controls, five blinded duplicates were added to each group, bringing the total to roughly 60 samples made up of approximately 50 participants and some ten replicates. Cases were matched to controls by age within five years and by the year the sample was collected. Since only a few of the women had HLA typing available, the possibility that HLA type was acting as a confounder could not be ruled out. Broader findings and caveats from the paper: Random forest classifiers combining richness and V gene abundances distinguished cases from controls with an estimated AUC of approximately 0.83. Because of the cross-sectional design, the study could not determine whether the associations came before infection or resulted from infection, and neither effector/memory subsets nor HPV-specific T cells were isolated. Significantly higher TCR repertoire richness was observed in CIN3+ cases than in controls across sequencing depths, whereas no difference in evenness was found. TRBV6-7 relative abundance was lower in cases than in controls (roughly 0.12% versus 0.17%; Bonferroni P = 0.0008). T-cell numbers per sample were unknown, so richness differences could reflect varying T-cell content rather than repertoire biology.

As to this clone: What antigen it recognizes has not been identified. Read data end 3 residues before the CDR3 end; the end is taken from the germline J gene.

Every participant had a single incident cervical HPV16 infection, and prevalent HPV16 infections were excluded. Cervical HPV DNA was detected by MY09/MY11 PCR and genotyped by dot-blot hybridization. Approximately 16 mL of heparinized blood were centrifuged, and the buffy coat was split into aliquots, frozen at -30 degrees C, and then kept at -80 degrees C. QIAGEN kits were used to extract genomic DNA from the buffy coat specimens. The CDR3 runs 16 amino acids, cysteine and phenylalanine included. Only the CDR3 bases that were read are kept: 39 of them, in frame from base 1. In the germline V gene (reference sequence), CDR1 corresponds to WNHNN and CDR2 to SYGVQD. TCR beta CDR3 regions were amplified by multiplex PCR from an average of roughly 1,200 ng genomic DNA per sample using the immunoSEQ assay. Primer bias was corrected in the assay by using a complete synthetic TCR repertoire to establish an amplification baseline. The amplicons were sequenced using the Illumina platform. The authors processed their data as follows. Sequence errors were corrected by clustering with frequency ratios and a modified nearest-neighbor algorithm, and the sequences were then analyzed in the immunoSEQ Analyzer using IMGT gene definitions. At each rarefaction depth, TCR richness and evenness were averaged across 20 rarefaction repeats, and samples with fewer sequences than that depth were excluded. V, D and J gene relative abundances were compared between groups with Wilcoxon rank sum tests, applying FDR correction. An intraclass correlation of roughly 96% for TCR richness and an average of about 77% across 66 gene segments were obtained from the blinded duplicates. Sourced from immuneACCESS, this table was stored by TCRdb with only in-frame sequences that have V and J called. A share of the clones is absent; for the studies checked, an unresolved V gene accounts for under half, and the remainder has no known explanation. V, J and clone size were drawn from that table, and D and trimming were deduced from the DNA. This sample's clone table shows 23,000 or so clones. Of the sample, less than 3% is held by the ten largest clones.

This sequence was found in a woman between 18 and 75 years old with a cervical HPV16 infection that either progressed to CIN3+ or cleared (not recorded which). This receptor chain uses TRBV10-1 and TRBJ2-5; TRBD1 is a possible D gene, resting on 5 matching bases. The sample was blood buffy coat. CDR3 loop: CASSESKAQGTDTQYF. The sequenced CDR3 bases are TGCGCCAGCAGTGAGTCGAAAGCTCAGGGAACAGATACC.